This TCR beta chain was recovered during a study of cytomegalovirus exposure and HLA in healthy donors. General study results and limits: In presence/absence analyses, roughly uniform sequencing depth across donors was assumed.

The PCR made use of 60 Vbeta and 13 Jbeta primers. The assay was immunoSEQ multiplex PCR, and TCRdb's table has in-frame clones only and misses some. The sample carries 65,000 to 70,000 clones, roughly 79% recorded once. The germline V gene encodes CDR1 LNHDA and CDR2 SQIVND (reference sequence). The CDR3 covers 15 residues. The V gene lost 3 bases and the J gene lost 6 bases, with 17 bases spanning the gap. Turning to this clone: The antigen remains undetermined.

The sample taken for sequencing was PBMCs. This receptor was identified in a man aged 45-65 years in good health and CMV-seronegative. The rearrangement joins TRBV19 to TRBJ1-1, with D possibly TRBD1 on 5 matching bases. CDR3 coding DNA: TGTGCCAGTAGTATGGGGGAGGGCAGTAGGGCTGAAGCTTTCTTT. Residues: CASSMGEGSRAEAFF.